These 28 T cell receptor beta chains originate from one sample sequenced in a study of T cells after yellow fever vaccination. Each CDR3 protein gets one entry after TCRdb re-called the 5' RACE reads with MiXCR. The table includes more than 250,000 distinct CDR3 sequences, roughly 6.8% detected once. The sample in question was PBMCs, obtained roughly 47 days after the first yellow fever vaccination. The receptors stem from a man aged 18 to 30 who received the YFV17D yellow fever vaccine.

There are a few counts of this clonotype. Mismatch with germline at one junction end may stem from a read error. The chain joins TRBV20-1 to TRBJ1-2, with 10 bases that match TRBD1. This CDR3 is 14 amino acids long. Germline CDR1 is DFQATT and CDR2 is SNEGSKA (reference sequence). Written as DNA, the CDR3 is TGCAGTGCGAGAGGACAGGGGGCTAACTATGGCTACACCTTC. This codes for CSARGQGANYGYTF.

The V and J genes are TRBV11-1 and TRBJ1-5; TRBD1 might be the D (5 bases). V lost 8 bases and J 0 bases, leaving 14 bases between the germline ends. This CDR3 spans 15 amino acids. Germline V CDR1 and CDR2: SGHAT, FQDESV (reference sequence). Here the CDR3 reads CASGWRGYSNQPQHF. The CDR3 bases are TGTGCCAGCGGCTGGAGGGGCTATAGCAATCAGCCCCAGCATTTT.

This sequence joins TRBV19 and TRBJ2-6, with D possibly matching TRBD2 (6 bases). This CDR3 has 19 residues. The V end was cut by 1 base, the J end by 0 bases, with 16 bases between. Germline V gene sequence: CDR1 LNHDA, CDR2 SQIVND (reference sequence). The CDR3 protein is CASSIGWREPTSGANVLTF. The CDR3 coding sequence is TGTGCCAGTAGTATAGGTTGGAGGGAGCCGACCTCTGGGGCCAACGTCCTGACTTTC.

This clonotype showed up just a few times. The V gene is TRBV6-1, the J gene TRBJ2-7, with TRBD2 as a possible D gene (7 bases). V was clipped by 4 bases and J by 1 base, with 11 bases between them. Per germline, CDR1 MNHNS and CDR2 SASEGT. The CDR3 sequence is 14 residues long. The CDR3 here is CASSVRGASYEQYF. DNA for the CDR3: TGTGCCAGCAGTGTCCGGGGGGCTTCCTACGAGCAGTACTTC.

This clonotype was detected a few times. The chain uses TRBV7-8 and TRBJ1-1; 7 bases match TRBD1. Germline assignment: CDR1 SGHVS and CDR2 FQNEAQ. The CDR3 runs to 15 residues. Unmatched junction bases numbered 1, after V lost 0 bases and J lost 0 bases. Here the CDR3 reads CASSLARGLNTEAFF. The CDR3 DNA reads TGTGCCAGCAGCTTAGCAAGGGGGCTGAACACTGAAGCTTTCTTT.

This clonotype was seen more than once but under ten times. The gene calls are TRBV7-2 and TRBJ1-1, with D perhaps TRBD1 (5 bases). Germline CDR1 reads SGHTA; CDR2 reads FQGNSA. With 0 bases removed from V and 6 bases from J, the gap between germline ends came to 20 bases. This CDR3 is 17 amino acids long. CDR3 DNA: TGTGCCAGCAGCTTAGCGGCGGTGAGGGGTCTCTTCTCTGAAGCTTTCTTT. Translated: CASSLAAVRGLFSEAFF.

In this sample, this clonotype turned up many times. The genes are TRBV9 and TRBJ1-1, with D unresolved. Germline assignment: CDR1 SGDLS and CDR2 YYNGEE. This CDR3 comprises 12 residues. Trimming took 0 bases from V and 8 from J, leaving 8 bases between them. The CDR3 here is CASSVVLGEAFF. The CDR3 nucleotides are TGTGCCAGCAGCGTAGTTTTGGGGGAAGCTTTCTTT. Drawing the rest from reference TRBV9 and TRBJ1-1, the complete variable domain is DSGVTQTPKHLITATGQRVTLRCSPRSGDLSVYWYQQSLDQGLQFLIQYYNGEERAKGNILERFSAQQFPDLHSELNLSSLELGDSALYFCASSVVLGEAFFGQGTRLTVV.

In DNA, the CDR3 is TGCGCCAGCAGACTAGCCAGCTCCTACGAGCAGTACTTC. This codes for CASRLASSYEQYF. This chain connects TRBV5-1 to TRBJ2-7; a weak D match, TRBD2 (6 bases). CDR1 and CDR2 (germline): SGHRS, YFSETQ. There are 13 residues in the CDR3. V was shortened by 5 bases and J by 0 bases, with 9 bases between the two germline ends.

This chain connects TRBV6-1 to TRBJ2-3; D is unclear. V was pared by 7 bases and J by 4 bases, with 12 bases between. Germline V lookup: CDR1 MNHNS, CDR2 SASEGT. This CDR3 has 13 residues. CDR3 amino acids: CASKYRLADTQYF. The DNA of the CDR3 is TGTGCCAGCAAGTATCGGTTGGCAGATACGCAGTATTTT.

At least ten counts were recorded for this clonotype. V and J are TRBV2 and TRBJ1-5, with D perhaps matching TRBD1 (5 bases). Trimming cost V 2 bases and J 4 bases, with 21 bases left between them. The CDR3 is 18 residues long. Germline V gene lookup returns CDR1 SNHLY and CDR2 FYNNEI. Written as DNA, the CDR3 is TGTGCCAGCAGTGAATCTTCTTACCGAGTCAGGGCAAATCAGCCCCAGCATTTT. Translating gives CASSESSYRVRANQPQHF. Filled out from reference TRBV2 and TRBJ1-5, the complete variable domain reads EPEVTQTPSHQVTQMGQEVILRCVPISNHLYFYWYRQILGQKVEFLVSFYNNEISEKSEIFDDQFSVERPDGSNFTLKIRSTKLEDSAMYFCASSESSYRVRANQPQHFGDGTRLSIL.

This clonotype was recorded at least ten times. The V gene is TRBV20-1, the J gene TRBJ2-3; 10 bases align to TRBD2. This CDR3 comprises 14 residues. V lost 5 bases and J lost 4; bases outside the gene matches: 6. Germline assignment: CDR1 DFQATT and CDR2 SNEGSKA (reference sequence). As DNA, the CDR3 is TGCAGTGCTTCGAGCGGGGGGGCTCCAGATACGCAGTATTTT. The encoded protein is CSASSGGAPDTQYF.

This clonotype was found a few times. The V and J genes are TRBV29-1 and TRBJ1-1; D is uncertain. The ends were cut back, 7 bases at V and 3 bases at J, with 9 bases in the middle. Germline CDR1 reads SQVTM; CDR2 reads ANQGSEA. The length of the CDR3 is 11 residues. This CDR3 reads CSGGRDTEAFF. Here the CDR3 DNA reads TGCAGCGGAGGACGGGACACTGAAGCTTTCTTT.

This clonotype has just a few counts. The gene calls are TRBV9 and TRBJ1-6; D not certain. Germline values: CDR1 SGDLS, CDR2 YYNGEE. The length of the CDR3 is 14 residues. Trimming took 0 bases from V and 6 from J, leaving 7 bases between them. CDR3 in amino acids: CASSVGLSNSPLHF. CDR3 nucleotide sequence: TGTGCCAGCAGCGTAGGATTATCTAATTCACCCCTCCACTTT.

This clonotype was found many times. The DNA for the CDR3 is TGCGCCAGCAGCCCGAGCCAGGGTAACGAGCAGTACTTC. It specifies CASSPSQGNEQYF. The chain combines TRBV4-1 with TRBJ2-7; TRBD1 might be the D (5 bases). In germline, CDR1 is MGHRA, CDR2 YSYEKL. The V end lost 4 bases, the J end lost 5 bases, and 12 bases lay between the germline ends. The CDR3 runs 13 residues.

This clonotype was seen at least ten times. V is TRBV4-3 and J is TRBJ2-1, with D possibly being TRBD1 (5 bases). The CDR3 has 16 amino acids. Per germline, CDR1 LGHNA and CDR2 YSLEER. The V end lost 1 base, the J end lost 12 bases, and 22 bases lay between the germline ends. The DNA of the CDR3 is TGCGCCAGCAGCCAAGGAGGCAGGGCCTACCCAGGAGCGCAGTTCTTC. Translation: CASSQGGRAYPGAQFF.

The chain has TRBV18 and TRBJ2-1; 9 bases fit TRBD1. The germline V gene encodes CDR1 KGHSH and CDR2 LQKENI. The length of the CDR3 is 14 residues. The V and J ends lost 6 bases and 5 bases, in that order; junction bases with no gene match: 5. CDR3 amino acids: CASSPTGGHNEQFF. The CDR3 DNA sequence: TGTGCCAGCTCCCCGACAGGGGGTCACAATGAGCAGTTCTTC.

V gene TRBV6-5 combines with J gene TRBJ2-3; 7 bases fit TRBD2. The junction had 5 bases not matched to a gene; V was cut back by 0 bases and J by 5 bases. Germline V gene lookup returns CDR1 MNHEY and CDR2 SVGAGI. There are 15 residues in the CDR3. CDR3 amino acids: CASSYSNWGGDTQYF. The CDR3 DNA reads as TGTGCCAGCAGTTACTCCAACTGGGGGGGAGATACGCAGTATTTT.

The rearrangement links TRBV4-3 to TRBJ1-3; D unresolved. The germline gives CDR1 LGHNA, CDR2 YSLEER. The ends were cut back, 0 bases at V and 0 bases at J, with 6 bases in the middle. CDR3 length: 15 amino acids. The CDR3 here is CASSQDHNSGNTIYF. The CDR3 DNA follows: TGCGCCAGCAGCCAAGATCATAACTCTGGAAACACCATATATTTT.

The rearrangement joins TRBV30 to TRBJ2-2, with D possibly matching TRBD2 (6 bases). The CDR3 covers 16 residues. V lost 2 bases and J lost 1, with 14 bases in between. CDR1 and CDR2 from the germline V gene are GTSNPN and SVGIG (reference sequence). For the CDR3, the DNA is TGTGCCTGGAGTCAATCCCCCGGGGGGAACACCGGGGAGCTGTTTTTT. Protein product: CAWSQSPGGNTGELFF.

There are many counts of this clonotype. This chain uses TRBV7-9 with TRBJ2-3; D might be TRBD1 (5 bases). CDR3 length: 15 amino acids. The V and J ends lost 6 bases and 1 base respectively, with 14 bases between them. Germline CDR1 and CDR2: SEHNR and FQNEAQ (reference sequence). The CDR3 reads CASRQDTRGTDTQYF. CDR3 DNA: TGTGCCAGCAGGCAGGACACTCGGGGCACAGATACGCAGTATTTT.

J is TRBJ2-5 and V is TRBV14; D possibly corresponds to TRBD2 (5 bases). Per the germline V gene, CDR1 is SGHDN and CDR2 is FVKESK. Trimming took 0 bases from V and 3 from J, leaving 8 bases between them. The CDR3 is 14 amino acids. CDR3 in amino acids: CASSQDAAEETQYF. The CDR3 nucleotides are TGTGCCAGCAGCCAAGACGCAGCGGAAGAGACCCAGTACTTC.

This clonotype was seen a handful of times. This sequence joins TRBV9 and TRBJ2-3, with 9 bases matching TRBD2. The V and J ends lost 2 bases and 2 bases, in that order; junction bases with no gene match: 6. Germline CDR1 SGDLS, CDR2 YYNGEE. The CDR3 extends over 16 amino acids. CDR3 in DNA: TGTGCCAGCAGCGTCTACGCGGGGGGGAACACAGATACGCAGTATTTT. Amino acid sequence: CASSVYAGGNTDTQYF.

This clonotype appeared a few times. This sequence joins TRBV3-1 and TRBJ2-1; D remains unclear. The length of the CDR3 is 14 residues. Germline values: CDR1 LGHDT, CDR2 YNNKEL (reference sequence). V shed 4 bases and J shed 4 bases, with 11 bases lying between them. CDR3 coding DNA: TGTGCCAGCAGCCTAGAGGCAGTTTACAATGAGCAGTTCTTC. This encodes CASSLEAVYNEQFF.

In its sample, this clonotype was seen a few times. CDR3 in amino acids: CSARAETETWGPQETQYF. CDR3 bases: TGCAGTGCTAGAGCTGAGACCGAAACCTGGGGACCCCAAGAGACCCAGTACTTC. The V and J genes are TRBV20-1 and TRBJ2-5; D possibly matches TRBD1 or TRBD2 (5 bases each). CDR3 length equals 18 residues. CDR1 is DFQATT, CDR2 SNEGSKA, per germline (reference sequence). V was trimmed by 1 base and J by 1 base, leaving 22 bases between them.

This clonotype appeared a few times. The CDR3, as DNA: TGTGCCAGCAGCTTTAACAGCGTGAACTATGGCTACACCTTC. Protein sequence: CASSFNSVNYGYTF. The rearrangement uses TRBV5-6 and TRBJ1-2; no definite D call. V lost 2 bases, J lost 2 bases, and 10 bases lay in between. Germline V lookup: CDR1 SGHDT, CDR2 YYEEEE. The CDR3 is 14 residues long. The full variable domain, rest sourced from reference TRBV5-6 and TRBJ1-2, is DAGVTQSPTHLIKTRGQQVTLRCSPKSGHDTVSWYQQALGQGPQFIFQYYEEEERQRGNFPDRFSGHQFPNYSSELNVNALLLGDSALYLCASSFNSVNYGYTFGSGTRLTVV.

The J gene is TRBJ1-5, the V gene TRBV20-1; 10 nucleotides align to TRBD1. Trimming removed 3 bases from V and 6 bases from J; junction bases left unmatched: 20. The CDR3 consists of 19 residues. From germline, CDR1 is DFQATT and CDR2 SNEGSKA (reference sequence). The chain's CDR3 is CSASEILYRDRGSVQPQHF. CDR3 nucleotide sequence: TGCAGTGCTAGTGAGATACTGTATAGGGACAGGGGTTCGGTTCAGCCCCAGCATTTT.

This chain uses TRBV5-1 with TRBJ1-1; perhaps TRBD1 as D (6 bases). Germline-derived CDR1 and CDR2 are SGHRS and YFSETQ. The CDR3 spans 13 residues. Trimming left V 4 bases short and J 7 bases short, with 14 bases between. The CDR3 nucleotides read TGCGCCAGCAGCACGGACAGTGACCTTGAAGCTTTCTTT. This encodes CASSTDSDLEAFF. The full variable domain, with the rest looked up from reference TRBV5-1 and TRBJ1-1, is KAGVTQTPRYLIKTRGQQVTLSCSPISGHRSVSWYQQTPGQGLQFLFEYFSETQRNKGNFPGRFSGRQFSNSRSEMNVSTLELGDSALYLCASSTDSDLEAFFGQGTRLTVV.

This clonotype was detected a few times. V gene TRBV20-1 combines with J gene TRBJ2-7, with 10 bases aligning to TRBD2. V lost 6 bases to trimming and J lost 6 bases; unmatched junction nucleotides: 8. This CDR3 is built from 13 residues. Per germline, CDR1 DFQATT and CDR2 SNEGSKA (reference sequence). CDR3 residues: CSAASGGFFEQYV. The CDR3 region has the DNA TGCAGTGCAGCTAGCGGGGGATTTTTCGAGCAGTACGTC.